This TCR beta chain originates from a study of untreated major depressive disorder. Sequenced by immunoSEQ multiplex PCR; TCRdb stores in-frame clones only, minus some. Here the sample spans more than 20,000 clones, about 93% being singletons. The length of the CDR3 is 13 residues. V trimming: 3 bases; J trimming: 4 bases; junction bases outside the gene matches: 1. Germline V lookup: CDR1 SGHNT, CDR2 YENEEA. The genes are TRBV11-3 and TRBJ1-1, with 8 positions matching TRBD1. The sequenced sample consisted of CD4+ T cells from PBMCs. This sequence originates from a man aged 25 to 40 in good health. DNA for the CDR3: TGTGCCAGCAGCTTCGACAGGGGCACTGAAGCTTTCTTT. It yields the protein CASSFDRGTEAFF.